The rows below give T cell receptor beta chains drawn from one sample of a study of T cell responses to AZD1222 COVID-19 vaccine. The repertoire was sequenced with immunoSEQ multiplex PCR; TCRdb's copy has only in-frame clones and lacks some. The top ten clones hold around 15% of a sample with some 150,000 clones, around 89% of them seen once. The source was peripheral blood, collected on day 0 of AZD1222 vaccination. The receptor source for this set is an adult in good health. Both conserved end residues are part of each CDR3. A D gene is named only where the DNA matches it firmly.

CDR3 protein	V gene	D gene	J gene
CASSYSKGFKVLF	TRBV6-5	-	TRBJ2-7
CAITGQPQETQYF	TRBV10-3	-	TRBJ2-5
CASSPRHRLAGGPGEQFF	TRBV11-2	TRBD2	TRBJ2-1
CASSPKDGNSPLHF	TRBV3-1/TRBV3-2	-	TRBJ1-6
CASSPINQPQHF	TRBV2	-	TRBJ1-5
CASSSPGQARNTEAFF	TRBV19	TRBD1	TRBJ1-1
CASSVGPSYEQYF	TRBV9	-	TRBJ2-7
CATSRDGRTLRSEQYF	TRBV15	-	TRBJ2-7
CASSSIGGSYEQYF	TRBV5-1	-	TRBJ2-7
CASSLVGGLSGNTIYF	TRBV7-2	-	TRBJ1-3
CASSPGTGRRNTEAFF	TRBV18	TRBD1	TRBJ1-1
CASKDLGLGGTGQPQHF	TRBV19	-	TRBJ1-5
CASSSLAGGTEQFF	TRBV7-2	TRBD2	TRBJ2-1
CASSSRIQGAGYGYTF	TRBV6-5	TRBD1	TRBJ1-2